Listed here is a single T cell receptor beta chain. One entry per CDR3 protein results from TCRdb running MiXCR on the RT-PCR reads. The table lists around 150,000 distinct CDR3 sequences, approximately 37% of them singletons, with less than 60% in the top ten. The CDR3 is 15 amino acids. Germline assignment: CDR1 SGHRS and CDR2 YFSETQ. The junction had 4 bases not matched to a gene; V was cut back by 2 bases and J by 4 bases. These data belong to a study of patients and donors after allogeneic stem cell transplantation. Source material: blood, either unsorted or a sorted T cell fraction (not recorded which). V is TRBV5-1 and J is TRBJ2-3; 10 nucleotides match TRBD1. The receptor was isolated from a human donor who was either an allogeneic HSCT recipient or a stem cell or donor lymphocyte infusion donor (not recorded which). It is not recorded whose cells these are; they may come from a transplant donor. CDR3 region: CASSFLDRGSDTQYF. The DNA for the CDR3 is TGCGCCAGCAGCTTCTTGGACAGGGGGTCAGATACGCAGTATTTT.